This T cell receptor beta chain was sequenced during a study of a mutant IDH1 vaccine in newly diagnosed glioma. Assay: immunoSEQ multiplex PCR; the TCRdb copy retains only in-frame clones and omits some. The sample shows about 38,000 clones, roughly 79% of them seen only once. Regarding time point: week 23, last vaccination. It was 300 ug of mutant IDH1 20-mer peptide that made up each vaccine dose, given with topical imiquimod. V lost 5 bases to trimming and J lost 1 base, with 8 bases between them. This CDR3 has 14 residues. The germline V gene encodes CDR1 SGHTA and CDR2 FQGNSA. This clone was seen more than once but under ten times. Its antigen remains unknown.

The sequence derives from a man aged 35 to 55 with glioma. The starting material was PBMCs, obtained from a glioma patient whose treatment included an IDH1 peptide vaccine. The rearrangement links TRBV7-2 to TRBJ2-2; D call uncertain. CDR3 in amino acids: CASSATLNTGELFF. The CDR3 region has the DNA TGTGCCAGCAGCGCGACCTTGAACACCGGGGAGCTGTTTTTT.